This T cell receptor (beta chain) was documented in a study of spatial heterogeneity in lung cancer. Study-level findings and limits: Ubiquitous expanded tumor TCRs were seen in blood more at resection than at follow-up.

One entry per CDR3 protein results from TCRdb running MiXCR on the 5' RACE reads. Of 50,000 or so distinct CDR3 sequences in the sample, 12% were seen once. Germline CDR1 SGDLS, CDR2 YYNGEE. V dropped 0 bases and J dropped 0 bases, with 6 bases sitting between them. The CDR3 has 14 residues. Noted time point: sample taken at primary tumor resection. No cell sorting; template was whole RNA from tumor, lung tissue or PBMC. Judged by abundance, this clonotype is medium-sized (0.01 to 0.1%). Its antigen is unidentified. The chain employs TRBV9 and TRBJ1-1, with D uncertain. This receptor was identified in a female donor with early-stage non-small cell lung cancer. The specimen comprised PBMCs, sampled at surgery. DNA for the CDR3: TGTGCCAGCAGCGTAGGAGTCATGAACACTGAAGCTTTCTTT. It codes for CASSVGVMNTEAFF.